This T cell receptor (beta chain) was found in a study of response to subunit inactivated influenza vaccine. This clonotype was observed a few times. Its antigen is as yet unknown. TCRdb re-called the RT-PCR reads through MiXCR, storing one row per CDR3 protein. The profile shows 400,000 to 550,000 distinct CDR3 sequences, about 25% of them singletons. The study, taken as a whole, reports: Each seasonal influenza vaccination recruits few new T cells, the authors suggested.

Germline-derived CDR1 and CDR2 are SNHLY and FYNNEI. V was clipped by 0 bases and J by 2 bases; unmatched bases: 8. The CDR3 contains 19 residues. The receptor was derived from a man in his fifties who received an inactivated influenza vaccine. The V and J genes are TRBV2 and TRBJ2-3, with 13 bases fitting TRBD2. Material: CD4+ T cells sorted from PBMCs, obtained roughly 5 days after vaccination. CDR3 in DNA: TGTGCCAGCAGTGAAGCTCCCCAGGGACTAGCGGGGACCACAGATACGCAGTATTTT. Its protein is CASSEAPQGLAGTTDTQYF.